This entry lists 8 T cell receptor beta chains sequenced from one sample in a study of blood T cell repertoires in COVID-19. The protocol was immunoSEQ multiplex PCR, while the TCRdb copy is restricted to in-frame clones and leaves out a portion. Of 85,000 to 110,000 clones in the sample, around 90% were seen once. The sample taken for sequencing was peripheral blood. All receptors derive from a woman older than 75 in a cohort sampled during active COVID-19.

V usage is TRBV6-4 and J usage is TRBJ2-4, with D possibly being TRBD2 (6 bases). The germline CDR1 and CDR2 sequences are MRHNA and SNTAGT. The CDR3 consists of 16 residues. V dropped 2 bases and J dropped 3 bases, with 14 bases sitting between them. The CDR3 nucleotides are TGTGCCAGCAGTGACGGATCAGGTAGCGGCAAAAACATTCAGTACTTC. This translates into CASSDGSGSGKNIQYF.

The chain is built from TRBV19 and TRBJ1-5; 9 bases line up with TRBD1. In germline, CDR1 is LNHDA, CDR2 SQIVND (reference sequence). V shed 5 bases and J 1 base; nucleotides not matched to a gene: 9. The length of the CDR3 is 17 residues. The CDR3 nucleotides read TGTGCCAGTAGTGGCTGGGACAGGGAAAACAGCAATCAGCCCCAGCATTTT. Protein: CASSGWDRENSNQPQHF. Based on the CDR3 plus reference TRBV19 and TRBJ1-5, the full variable domain is DGGITQSPKYLFRKEGQNVTLSCEQNLNHDAMYWYRQDPGQGLRLIYYSQIVNDFQKGDIAEGYSVSREKKESFPLTVTSAQKNPTAFYLCASSGWDRENSNQPQHFGDGTRLSIL.

The J gene is TRBJ1-1, the V gene TRBV18; no clear D. CDR1 KGHSH and CDR2 LQKENI come from the germline V gene. V was cut by 7 bases and J by 1 base, with 16 bases left in between. The CDR3 is 15 residues long. This CDR3 reads CASCRDRDRNTEAFF. The CDR3 bases are TGTGCCAGCTGCAGAGACCGGGATAGGAACACTGAAGCTTTCTTT.

The J gene is TRBJ2-7, the V gene TRBV6-6; D is ambiguous. With 7 bases removed from V and 0 bases from J, the gap between germline ends came to 10 bases. The V gene's germline CDR1 is MNHNY and CDR2 SVGAGI (reference sequence). The CDR3 has 13 amino acids. CDR3 region: CASTLRSSYEQYF. The CDR3 region has the DNA TGTGCCAGCACCCTCCGTAGCTCCTACGAGCAGTACTTC.

The genes are TRBV24-1 and TRBJ2-1, with 8 bases that match TRBD1. Germline CDR1 is KGHDR and CDR2 is SFDVKD. V shed 3 bases and J 13 bases; nucleotides not matched to a gene: 4. The CDR3 sequence is 12 residues long. CDR3 sequence (DNA): TGTGCCACCAGTGATCTCGGGACAGGTCAGTTCTTC. It translates to CATSDLGTGQFF.

CDR3 in DNA: TGTGCCAGCAGCCTGACTAGCGGGGGCCTCGGAGAGACCCAGTACTTC. Its protein is CASSLTSGGLGETQYF. The rearrangement joins TRBV3-1 (or the pseudogene TRBV3-2) to TRBJ2-5; TRBD2 matches 12 bases. Germline CDR1 is LGHDT and CDR2 is YNNKEL (reference sequence). Trimming removed 4 bases from V and 4 bases from J; junction bases left unmatched: 7. The CDR3 sequence is 16 residues long.

The V call is TRBV18, the J call TRBJ1-3; D possibly corresponds to TRBD1 (6 bases). V was shortened by 3 bases and J by 0 bases, with 18 bases between the two germline ends. The V gene's germline CDR1 is KGHSH and CDR2 LQKENI. This CDR3 comprises 18 residues. CDR3 sequence reads: CASSPKGSAGDSGNTIYF. The CDR3 DNA reads as TGTGCCAGCTCACCCAAAGGGTCGGCAGGGGACTCTGGAAACACCATATATTTT.

V usage is TRBV6-5 and J usage is TRBJ1-3; maybe TRBD1 (6 bases). V was trimmed by 6 bases and J by 1 base, leaving 10 bases between them. Per germline, CDR1 MNHEY and CDR2 SVGAGI. The CDR3 spans 14 residues. CDR3 amino acids: CASRQGGSGNTIYF. The CDR3 DNA is TGTGCCAGCAGACAGGGAGGGTCTGGAAACACCATATATTTT.